Listed below are T cell receptor beta chains from one sample, sequenced in a study of OX40 agonist ivuxolimab in advanced cancers. The table came from immunoSEQ multiplex PCR; TCRdb's copy has only in-frame clones and leaves some out. The top ten hold under 3% of the sample, which has tens of thousands of clones, about four fifths seen once. The source material was CD4+ or CD8+ T cells sorted from blood, sampled in a trial of the OX40 agonist ivuxolimab. The source is an adult with an advanced solid tumor such as melanoma, head and neck, liver or kidney cancer. Each CDR3 is given with its conserved first and last residue. The order of the fields is D gene, clone size, J gene, V gene, CDR3 protein, CDR3 DNA. D genes are given only for firm matches. Some rows have no size entry. The others give once, few or many, or a class for an expanded clone.

>NA|NA|TRBJ2-3|TRBV7-2
CASSLGELSTDTQYF
TGTGCCAGCAGCCTGGGGGAACTAAGCACAGATACGCAGTATTTT
>TRBD1|NA|TRBJ2-7|TRBV5-1
CASKPGQGALKNFYEQYF
TGCGCCAGCAAGCCAGGACAGGGGGCGTTAAAGAACTTCTACGAGCAGTACTTC
>NA|NA|TRBJ1-6|TRBV7-2
CASSPAGHYNSPLHF
TGTGCCAGCAGCCCTGCGGGACACTATAATTCACCCCTCCACTTT
>NA|NA|TRBJ1-2|TRBV10-3
CAIRGRDYGYTF
TGTGCCATCCGGGGCCGGGACTATGGCTACACCTTC
>TRBD2|NA|TRBJ2-3|TRBV7-9
CASSPGLAGAPDTQYF
TGTGCCAGCAGCCCGGGACTAGCGGGGGCTCCCGATACGCAGTATTTT
>NA|NA|TRBJ1-4|TRBV9
CASSVATGQANEKLFF
TGTGCCAGCAGCGTAGCTACGGGGCAGGCGAATGAAAAACTGTTTTTT
>NA|NA|TRBJ2-7|TRBV9
CASSVAVQGPYEQYF
TGTGCCAGCAGCGTAGCTGTACAGGGTCCTTACGAGCAGTACTTC
>NA|once|TRBJ2-2|TRBV5-1
CASSVAGPLGTGELFF
TGCGCCAGCAGCGTGGCCGGGCCCCTGGGTACCGGGGAGCTGTTTTTT
>TRBD1|NA|TRBJ2-7|TRBV5-1
CASSFGPGTGGNEQYF
TGCGCCAGCAGTTTCGGTCCCGGGACAGGGGGAAACGAGCAGTACTTC
>TRBD1|NA|TRBJ2-7|TRBV28
CASSLTGTGKKQYF
TGTGCCAGCAGTTTAACCGGGACAGGGAAGAAGCAGTACTTC
>NA|NA|TRBJ1-5|TRBV19
CASSIVKGLADQPQHF
TGTGCCAGTAGTATAGTGAAGGGTCTGGCCGATCAGCCCCAGCATTTT
>TRBD1|NA|TRBJ2-2|TRBV5-6
CASSVNRGRELFF
TGTGCCAGCAGCGTGAACAGGGGCCGGGAGCTGTTTTTT
>NA|NA|TRBJ2-3|TRBV6-1
CASSEAWGGGTDTQYF
TGTGCCAGCAGTGAAGCGTGGGGAGGAGGAACAGATACGCAGTATTTT
>NA|once|TRBJ1-4|TRBV7-6
CASSPHGGVANEKLFF
TGTGCCAGCAGTCCCCACGGCGGGGTTGCTAATGAAAAACTGTTTTTT
>NA|NA|TRBJ1-2|TRBV9
CASSVGQGNYGYTF
TGTGCCAGCAGCGTAGGGCAGGGTAACTATGGCTACACCTTC
>NA|NA|TRBJ1-1|TRBV7-6
CASSLGGEGLNTEAFF
TGTGCCAGCAGCTTAGGCGGCGAAGGGCTGAACACTGAAGCTTTCTTT
>NA|few|TRBJ1-2|TRBV27
CATMRRFYGYTF
TGTGCCACCATGAGACGGTTCTATGGCTACACCTTC
>TRBD2|NA|TRBJ2-3|TRBV18
CASSGLAGTDTQYF
TGTGCCAGCTCAGGACTAGCGGGCACAGATACGCAGTATTTT
>TRBD2|few|TRBJ2-3|TRBV5-1
CASSFTGTSGRRLTDTQYF
TGCGCCAGCAGCTTTACCGGGACTAGCGGTCGTAGACTCACAGATACGCAGTATTTT
>NA|NA|TRBJ2-2|TRBV19
CASTGYGELFF
TGTGCCAGTACAGGGTACGGGGAGCTGTTTTTT
>NA|NA|TRBJ2-1|TRBV11-2
CASSEGNWGMGFF
TGTGCCAGCAGCGAAGGGAATTGGGGGATGGGGTTCTTC
>NA|NA|TRBJ2-5|TRBV19
CATRERETQYF
TGTGCCACCCGGGAGCGAGAGACCCAGTACTTC
>TRBD2|NA|TRBJ2-3|TRBV27
CASIPSGAVAGGRDTQYF
TGTGCCAGCATCCCCTCAGGCGCCGTAGCGGGAGGGCGAGATACGCAGTATTTT
>NA|NA|TRBJ2-2|TRBV7-2
CASSLEWPANTGELFF
TGTGCCAGCAGCTTAGAGTGGCCAGCGAACACCGGGGAGCTGTTTTTT
>NA|NA|TRBJ2-1|TRBV5-8
CASSSGGSYNEQFF
TGTGCCAGCAGCTCCGGGGGTTCCTACAATGAGCAGTTCTTC
>NA|NA|TRBJ2-3|TRBV9
CASSPGSGISTDTQYF
TGTGCCAGCAGCCCCGGCTCGGGGATAAGCACAGATACGCAGTATTTT
>NA|NA|TRBJ2-1|TRBV19
CASSIQGGGHNEQFF
TGTGCCAGTAGTATTCAGGGCGGGGGCCACAATGAGCAGTTCTTC
>NA|NA|TRBJ2-7|TRBV7-2
CASSLTTYEQYF
TGTGCCAGCAGCTTAACCACCTACGAGCAGTACTTC
>NA|NA|TRBJ2-7|TRBV7-2
CASSSQGAEQYF
TGTGCCAGCAGCTCTCAGGGAGCCGAGCAGTACTTC
>TRBD2|NA|TRBJ2-7|TRBV6-5
CASSFRGGAHEQYF
TGTGCCAGCAGCTTCCGGGGGGGCGCCCACGAGCAGTACTTC
>NA|once|TRBJ2-7|TRBV29-1
CSVEGAGAGEQYF
TGCAGCGTTGAAGGGGCAGGGGCGGGCGAGCAGTACTTC
>TRBD1|NA|TRBJ1-2|TRBV7-2
CASSSLGQGAGGYTF
TGTGCCAGCAGCTCCCTGGGACAGGGGGCGGGTGGCTACACCTTC
>NA|NA|TRBJ2-2|TRBV6-5
CASKGPGELFF
TGTGCCAGCAAGGGCCCCGGGGAGCTGTTTTTT